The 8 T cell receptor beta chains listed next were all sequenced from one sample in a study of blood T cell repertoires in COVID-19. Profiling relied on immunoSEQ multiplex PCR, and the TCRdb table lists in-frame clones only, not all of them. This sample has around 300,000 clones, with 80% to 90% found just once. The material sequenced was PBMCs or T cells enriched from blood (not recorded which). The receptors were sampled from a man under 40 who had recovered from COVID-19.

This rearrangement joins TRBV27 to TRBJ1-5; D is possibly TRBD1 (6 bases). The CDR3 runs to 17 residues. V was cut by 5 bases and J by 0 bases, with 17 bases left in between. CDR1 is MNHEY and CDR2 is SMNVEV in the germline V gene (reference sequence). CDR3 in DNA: TGTGCCAGCAGTCCCCTGAGGGGGGAGGGTAGCAATCAGCCCCAGCATTTT. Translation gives CASSPLRGEGSNQPQHF.

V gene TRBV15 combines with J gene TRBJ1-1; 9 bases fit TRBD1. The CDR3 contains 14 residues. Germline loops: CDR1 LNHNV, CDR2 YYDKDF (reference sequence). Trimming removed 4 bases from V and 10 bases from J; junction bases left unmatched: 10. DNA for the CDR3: TGTGCCACCAGCACCCGCGACAGGGGGAGTCGAGCTTTCTTT. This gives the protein CATSTRDRGSRAFF.

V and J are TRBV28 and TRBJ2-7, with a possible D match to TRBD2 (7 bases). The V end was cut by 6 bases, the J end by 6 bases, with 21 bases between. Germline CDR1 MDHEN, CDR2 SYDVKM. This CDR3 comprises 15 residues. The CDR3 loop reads CASRKGGAGSAEQYF. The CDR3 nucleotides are TGTGCCAGCAGGAAGGGGGGGGCCGGGTCGGCCGAGCAGTACTTC.

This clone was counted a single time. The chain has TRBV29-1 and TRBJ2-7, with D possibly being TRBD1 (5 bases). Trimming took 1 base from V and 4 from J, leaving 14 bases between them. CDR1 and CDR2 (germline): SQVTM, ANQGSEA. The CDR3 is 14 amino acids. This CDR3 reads CSVEAGQGYYEQYF. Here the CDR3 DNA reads TGCAGCGTTGAAGCAGGCCAGGGATATTACGAGCAGTACTTC.

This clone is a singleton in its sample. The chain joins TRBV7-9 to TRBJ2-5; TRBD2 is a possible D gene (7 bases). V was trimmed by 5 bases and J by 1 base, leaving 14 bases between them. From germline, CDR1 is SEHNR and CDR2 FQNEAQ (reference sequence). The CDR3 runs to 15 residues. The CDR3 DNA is TGTGCCAGCAGCCCCTGGAGGGGGGGCCAAGAGACCCAGTACTTC. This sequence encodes CASSPWRGGQETQYF.

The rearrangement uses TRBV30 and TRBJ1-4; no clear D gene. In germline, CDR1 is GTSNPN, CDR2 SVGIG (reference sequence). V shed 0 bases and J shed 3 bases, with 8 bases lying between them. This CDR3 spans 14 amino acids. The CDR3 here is CAWSVGGSNEKLFF. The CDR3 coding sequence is TGTGCCTGGAGTGTAGGAGGTTCTAATGAAAAACTGTTTTTT.

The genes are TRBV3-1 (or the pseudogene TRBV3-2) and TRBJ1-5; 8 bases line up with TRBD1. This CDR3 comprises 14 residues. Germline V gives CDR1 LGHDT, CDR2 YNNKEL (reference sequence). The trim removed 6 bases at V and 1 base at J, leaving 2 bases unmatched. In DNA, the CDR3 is TGTGCCAGCAGTCGGACAGGGAGCAATCAGCCCCAGCATTTT. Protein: CASSRTGSNQPQHF.

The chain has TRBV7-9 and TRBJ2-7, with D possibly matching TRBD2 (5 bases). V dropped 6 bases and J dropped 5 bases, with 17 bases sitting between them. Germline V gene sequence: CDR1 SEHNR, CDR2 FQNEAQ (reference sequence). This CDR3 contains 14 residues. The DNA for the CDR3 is TGTGCCAGCAGTCTTTGGACGGGGATGGACGAGCAGTACTTC. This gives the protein CASSLWTGMDEQYF.